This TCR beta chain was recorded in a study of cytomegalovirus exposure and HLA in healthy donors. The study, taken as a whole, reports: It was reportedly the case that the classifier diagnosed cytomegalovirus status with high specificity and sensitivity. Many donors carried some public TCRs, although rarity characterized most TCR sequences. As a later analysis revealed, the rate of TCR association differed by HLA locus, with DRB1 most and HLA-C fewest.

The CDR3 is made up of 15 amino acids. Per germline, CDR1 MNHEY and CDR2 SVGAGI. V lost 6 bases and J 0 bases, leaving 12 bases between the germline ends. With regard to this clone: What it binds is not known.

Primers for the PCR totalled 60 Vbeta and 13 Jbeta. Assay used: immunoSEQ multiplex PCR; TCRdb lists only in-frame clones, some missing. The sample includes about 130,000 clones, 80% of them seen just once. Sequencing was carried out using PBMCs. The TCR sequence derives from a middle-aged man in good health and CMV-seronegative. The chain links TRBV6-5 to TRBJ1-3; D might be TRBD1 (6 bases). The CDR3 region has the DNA TGTGCCAGCAGCCGGGACATTAGCTCTGGAAACACCATATATTTT. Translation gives CASSRDISSGNTIYF.